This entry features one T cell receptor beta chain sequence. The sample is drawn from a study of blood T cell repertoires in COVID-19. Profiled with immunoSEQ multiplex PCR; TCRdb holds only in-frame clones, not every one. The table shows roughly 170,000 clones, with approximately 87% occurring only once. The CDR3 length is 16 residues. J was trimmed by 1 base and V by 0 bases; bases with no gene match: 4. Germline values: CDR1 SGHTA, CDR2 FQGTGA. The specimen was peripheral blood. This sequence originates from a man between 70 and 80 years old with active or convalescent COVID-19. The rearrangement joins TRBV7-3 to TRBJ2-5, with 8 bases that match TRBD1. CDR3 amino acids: CASSLTGGTGQETQYF. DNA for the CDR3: TGTGCCAGCAGCTTAACGGGTGGGACAGGCCAAGAGACCCAGTACTTC. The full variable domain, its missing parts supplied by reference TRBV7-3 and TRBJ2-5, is GAGVSQTPSNKVTEKGKYVELRCDPISGHTALYWYRQSLGQGPEFLIYFQGTGAADDSGLPNDRFFAVRPEGSVSTLKIQRTERGDSAVYLCASSLTGGTGQETQYFGPGTRLLVL.